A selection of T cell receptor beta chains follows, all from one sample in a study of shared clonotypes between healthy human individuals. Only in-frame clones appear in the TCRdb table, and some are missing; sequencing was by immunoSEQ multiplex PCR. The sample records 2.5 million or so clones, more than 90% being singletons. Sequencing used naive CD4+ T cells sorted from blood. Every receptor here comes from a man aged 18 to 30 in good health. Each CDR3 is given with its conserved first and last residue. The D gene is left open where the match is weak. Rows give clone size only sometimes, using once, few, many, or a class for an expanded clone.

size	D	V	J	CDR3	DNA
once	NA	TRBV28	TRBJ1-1	CASSVRGMISEAFF	TGTGCCAGCAGCGTCAGGGGAATGATTAGTGAAGCTTTCTTT
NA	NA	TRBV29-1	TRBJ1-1	CSVGSGTEAFF	TGCAGCGTTGGATCTGGGACTGAAGCTTTCTTT
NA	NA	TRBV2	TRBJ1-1	CASSEGAPTEAFF	TGTGCCAGCAGTGAGGGGGCGCCCACTGAAGCTTTCTTT
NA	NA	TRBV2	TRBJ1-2	CASRDGYGYTF	TGTGCCAGCAGAGACGGCTATGGCTACACCTTC
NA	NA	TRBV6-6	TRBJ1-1	CASSYGQGRTEAFF	TGTGCCAGCAGTTACGGGCAGGGGCGGACTGAAGCTTTCTTT
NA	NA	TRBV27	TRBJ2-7	CASSGGPGTSTYEQYF	TGTGCCAGCAGCGGTGGGCCCGGGACTTCAACATACGAGCAGTACTTC
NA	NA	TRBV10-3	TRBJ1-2	CATAGQGDKNYGYTF	TGTGCCACGGCAGGGCAGGGAGATAAAAACTATGGCTACACCTTC
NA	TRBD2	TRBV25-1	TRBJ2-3	CASSDPGGLAADTQYF	TGTGCCAGCAGTGACCCTGGGGGACTAGCGGCAGATACGCAGTATTTT
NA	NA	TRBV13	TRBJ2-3	CASLRFSFGPLGRTAQYF	TGTGCCAGCCTTCGCTTCTCGTTCGGCCCCCTGGGTAGGACTGCGCAGTATTTT
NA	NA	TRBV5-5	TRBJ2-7	CASSLGAPAAGSHEQYF	TGTGCCAGCAGCTTGGGGGCCCCCGCGGCGGGGTCCCACGAGCAGTACTTC
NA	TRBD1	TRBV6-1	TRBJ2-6	CASSDPGGPSGANVLTF	TGTGCCAGCAGTGACCCAGGGGGCCCCTCTGGGGCCAACGTCCTGACTTTC
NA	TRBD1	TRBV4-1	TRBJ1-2	CASSPGVKDREGYTF	TGCGCCAGCAGCCCGGGGGTAAAAGACAGGGAAGGCTACACCTTC
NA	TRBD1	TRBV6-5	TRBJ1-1	CASSRDRVGNTEAFF	TGTGCCAGCAGCCGTGACAGGGTTGGGAACACTGAAGCTTTCTTT
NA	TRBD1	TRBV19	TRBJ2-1	CASSLQGASNEQFF	TGTGCCAGTAGTTTACAGGGGGCGAGCAATGAGCAGTTCTTC
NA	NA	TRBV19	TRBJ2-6	CAVGPRQAGANVLTF	TGTGCCGTTGGGCCTCGACAAGCTGGGGCCAACGTCCTGACTTTC
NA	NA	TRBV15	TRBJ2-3	CATSRGEHTDTQYF	TGTGCCACCAGCAGAGGAGAGCACACAGATACGCAGTATTTT
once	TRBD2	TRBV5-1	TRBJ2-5	CASVGSGRAQETQYF	TGCGCCAGCGTCGGTAGCGGGAGAGCTCAAGAGACCCAGTACTTC
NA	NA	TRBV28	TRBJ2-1	CASSPPRSRNEQFF	TGTGCCAGCAGCCCACCCAGAAGTAGGAATGAGCAGTTCTTC
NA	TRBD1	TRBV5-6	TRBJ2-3	CASSFDRGDETDTQYF	TGTGCCAGCAGCTTTGACAGGGGCGACGAAACAGATACGCAGTATTTT
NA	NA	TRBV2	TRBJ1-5	CASSESARSQHF	TGTGCCAGCAGTGAATCCGCAAGGTCCCAGCATTTT
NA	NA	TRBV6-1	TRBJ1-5	CASSGQVGYQPQHF	TGTGCCAGCAGTGGACAGGTGGGTTATCAGCCCCAGCATTTT
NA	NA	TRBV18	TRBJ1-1	CASSPSVGTENTEAFF	TGTGCCAGCTCCCCATCCGTAGGGACGGAGAACACTGAAGCTTTCTTT
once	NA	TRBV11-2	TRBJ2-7	CASSLGAGTGNYEQYF	TGTGCCAGCAGCTTAGGGGCCGGGACTGGTAATTACGAGCAGTACTTC
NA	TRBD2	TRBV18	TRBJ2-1	CASSSLSGRAPLYNEQFF	TGTGCCAGCTCATCCCTAAGCGGGAGGGCCCCACTGTACAATGAGCAGTTCTTC
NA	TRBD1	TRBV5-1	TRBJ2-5	CASSPWDRQETQYF	TGCGCCAGCAGCCCTTGGGACAGACAAGAGACCCAGTACTTC
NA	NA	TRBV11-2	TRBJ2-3	CASSLGRLSSTDTQYF	TGTGCCAGCAGCTTAGGGAGGCTCTCTAGCACAGATACGCAGTATTTT
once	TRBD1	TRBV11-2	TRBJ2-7	CASSLGTGYYEQYF	TGTGCCAGCAGCCTTGGGACAGGCTACTACGAGCAGTACTTC
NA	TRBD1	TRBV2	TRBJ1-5	CASREQGAGQPQHF	TGTGCCAGCAGAGAACAGGGGGCCGGGCAGCCCCAGCATTTT
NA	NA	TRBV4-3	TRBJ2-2	CASSQATGAYAGELFF	TGCGCCAGCAGCCAGGCGACCGGGGCGTATGCCGGGGAGCTGTTTTTT
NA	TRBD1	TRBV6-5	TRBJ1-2	CASSYSTGGGYTF	TGTGCCAGCAGTTACTCGACAGGGGGAGGCTACACCTTC
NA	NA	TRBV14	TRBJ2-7	CASSPRGGGYEQYF	TGTGCCAGCAGCCCCAGGGGAGGCGGCTACGAGCAGTACTTC
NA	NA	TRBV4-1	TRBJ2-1	CASSQDRGGRRYGQFF	TGCGCCAGCAGCCAAGATCGAGGCGGCAGGCGGTATGGGCAGTTCTTC
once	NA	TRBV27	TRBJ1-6	CASSLFLDNSPLHF	TGTGCCAGCAGTTTATTTCTGGATAATTCACCCCTCCACTTT
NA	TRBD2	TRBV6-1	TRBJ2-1	CASSDQLAGVGEQFF	TGTGCCAGCAGTGATCAACTAGCGGGAGTGGGGGAGCAGTTCTTC
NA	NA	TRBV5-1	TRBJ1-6	CASSPGLSNSPLHF	TGCGCCAGCAGCCCAGGGCTCTCTAATTCACCCCTCCACTTT
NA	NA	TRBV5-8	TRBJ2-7	CASSLSFGTPLRREQYF	TGTGCCAGCAGCTTGTCATTTGGGACACCCCTAAGAAGGGAGCAGTACTTC
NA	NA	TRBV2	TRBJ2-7	CASNRENGEQYF	TGTGCCAGCAACAGGGAAAACGGCGAGCAGTACTTC
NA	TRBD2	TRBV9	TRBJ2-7	CASSEGLAGYEQYF	TGTGCCAGCAGCGAGGGACTAGCGGGCTACGAGCAGTACTTC
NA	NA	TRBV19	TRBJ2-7	CASSIDRGSAYEQYF	TGTGCCAGTAGTATAGATCGGGGGAGTGCCTACGAGCAGTACTTC
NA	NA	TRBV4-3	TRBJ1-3	CASGDLRGNTIYF	TGCGCCAGTGGGGATCTTAGAGGAAACACCATATATTTT
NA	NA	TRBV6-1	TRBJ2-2	CASSERGDHTGELFF	TGTGCCAGCAGTGAAAGGGGGGATCACACCGGGGAGCTGTTTTTT
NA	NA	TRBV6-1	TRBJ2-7	CASRLLRDGSYEQYF	TGTGCCAGCAGGCTACTCCGGGACGGCTCCTACGAGCAGTACTTC
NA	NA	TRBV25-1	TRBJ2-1	CASSGQNYNEQFF	TGTGCCAGCAGTGGGCAGAATTACAATGAGCAGTTCTTC
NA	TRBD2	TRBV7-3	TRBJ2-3	CASSSGLAGASDTQYF	TGTGCCAGCAGCTCCGGACTAGCGGGGGCCTCAGATACGCAGTATTTT
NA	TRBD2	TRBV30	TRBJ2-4	CAWSKELAGGAKNIQYF	TGTGCCTGGAGTAAGGAGCTAGCGGGAGGAGCCAAAAACATTCAGTACTTC
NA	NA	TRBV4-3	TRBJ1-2	CASSQDPRVDGYTF	TGCGCCAGCAGCCAAGACCCCAGGGTTGATGGCTACACCTTC
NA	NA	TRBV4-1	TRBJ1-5	CASSLWGGANNQPQHF	TGCGCCAGCAGCCTCTGGGGGGGCGCGAACAATCAGCCCCAGCATTTT
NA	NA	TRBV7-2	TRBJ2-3	CASSSLWEYTQYF	TGTGCCAGCAGTTCTCTTTGGGAGTACACGCAGTATTTT
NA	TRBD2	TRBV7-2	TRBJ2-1	CASSLAGGSGRAGNEQFF	TGTGCCAGCAGCTTAGCTGGGGGCAGCGGGAGGGCCGGGAATGAGCAGTTCTTC
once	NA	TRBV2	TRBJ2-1	CASFSRGYNEQFF	TGTGCCAGCTTCAGTAGGGGGTACAATGAGCAGTTCTTC
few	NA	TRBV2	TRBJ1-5	CASRQGQPQHF	TGTGCCAGCAGACAGGGTCAGCCCCAGCATTTT
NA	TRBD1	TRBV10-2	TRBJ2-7	CASTGQLNYEQYF	TGCGCCAGTACGGGACAGTTGAACTACGAGCAGTACTTC
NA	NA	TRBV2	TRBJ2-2	CASRSGAYTGELFF	TGTGCCAGCAGGAGCGGAGCGTACACCGGGGAGCTGTTTTTT
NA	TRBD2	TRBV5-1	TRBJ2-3	CASRELAGPSTDTQYF	TGCGCCAGCAGAGAATTAGCGGGGCCTAGCACAGATACGCAGTATTTT
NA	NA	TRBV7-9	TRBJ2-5	CASSLKNSLRETQYF	TGTGCCAGCAGCTTAAAAAATTCCCTTAGGGAGACCCAGTACTTC
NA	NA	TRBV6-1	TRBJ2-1	CASSVIGTTQKEQFF	TGTGCCAGCAGTGTGATAGGGACAACCCAAAAAGAGCAGTTCTTC